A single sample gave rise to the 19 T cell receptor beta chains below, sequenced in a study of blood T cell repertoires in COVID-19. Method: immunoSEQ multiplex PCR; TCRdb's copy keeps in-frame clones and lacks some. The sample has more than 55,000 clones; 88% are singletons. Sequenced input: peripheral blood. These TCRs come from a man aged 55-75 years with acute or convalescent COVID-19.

CDR3 in amino acids: CASSPTGDSNTDTQYF. As DNA, the CDR3 is TGTGCCAGCAGCCCCACAGGGGACTCCAACACAGATACGCAGTATTTT. The chain has TRBV5-4 and TRBJ2-3, with D maybe TRBD1 (7 bases). The CDR3 runs to 16 residues. The germline CDR1 and CDR2 sequences are SGHNT and YYREEE (reference sequence). Trimming shortened V by 4 bases and J by 2 bases, and 17 bases separated the two germline ends.

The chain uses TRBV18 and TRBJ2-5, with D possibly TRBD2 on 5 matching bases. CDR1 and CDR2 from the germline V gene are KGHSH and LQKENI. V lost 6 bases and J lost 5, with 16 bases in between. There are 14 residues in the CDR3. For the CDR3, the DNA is TGTGCCAGCTCGCGAGCGGTAGGGCTGGAGACCCAGTACTTC. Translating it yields CASSRAVGLETQYF.

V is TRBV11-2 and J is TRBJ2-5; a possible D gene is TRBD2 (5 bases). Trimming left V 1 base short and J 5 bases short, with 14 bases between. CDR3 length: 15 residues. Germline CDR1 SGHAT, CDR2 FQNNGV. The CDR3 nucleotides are TGTGCCAGCAGCTTAGTGCGGGCACCAATGGAGACCCAGTACTTC. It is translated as CASSLVRAPMETQYF.

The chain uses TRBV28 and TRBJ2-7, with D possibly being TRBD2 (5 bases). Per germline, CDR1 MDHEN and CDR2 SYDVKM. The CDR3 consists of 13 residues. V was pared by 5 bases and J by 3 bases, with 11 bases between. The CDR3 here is CASSPGDLYEQYF. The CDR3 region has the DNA TGTGCCAGCAGTCCCGGGGATCTCTACGAGCAGTACTTC.

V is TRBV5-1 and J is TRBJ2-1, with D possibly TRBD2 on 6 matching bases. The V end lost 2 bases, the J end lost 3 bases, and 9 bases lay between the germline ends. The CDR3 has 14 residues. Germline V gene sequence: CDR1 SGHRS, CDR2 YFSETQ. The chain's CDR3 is CASSFSGLYNEQFF. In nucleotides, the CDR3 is TGCGCCAGCAGCTTTAGCGGCCTCTACAATGAGCAGTTCTTC.

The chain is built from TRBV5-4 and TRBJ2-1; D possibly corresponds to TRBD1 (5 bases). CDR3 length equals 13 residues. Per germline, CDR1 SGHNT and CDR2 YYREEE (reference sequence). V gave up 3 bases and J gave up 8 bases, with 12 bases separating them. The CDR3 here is CASSSDRGDEQFF. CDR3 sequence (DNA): TGTGCCAGCAGCTCGGATAGGGGCGATGAGCAGTTCTTC. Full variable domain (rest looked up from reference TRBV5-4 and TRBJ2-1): ETGVTQSPTHLIKTRGQQVTLRCSSQSGHNTVSWYQQALGQGPQFIFQYYREEENGRGNFPPRFSGLQFPNYSSELNVNALELDDSALYLCASSSDRGDEQFFGPGTRLTVL.

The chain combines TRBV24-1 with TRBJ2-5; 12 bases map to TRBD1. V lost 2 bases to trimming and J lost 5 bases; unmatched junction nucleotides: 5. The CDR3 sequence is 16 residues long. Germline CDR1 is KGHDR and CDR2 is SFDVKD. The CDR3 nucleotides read TGTGCCACCAGTGATTGGGACAGGGGGCGCGGGGAGACCCAGTACTTC. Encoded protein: CATSDWDRGRGETQYF.

The CDR3 protein is CASSQVLIHSPLHF. In nucleotides, the CDR3 is TGCGCCAGCAGCCAAGTTTTAATCCATTCACCCCTCCACTTT. The chain couples TRBV4-1 to TRBJ1-6; D remains unclear. The CDR3 has 14 residues. From germline, CDR1 is MGHRA and CDR2 YSYEKL. V was trimmed by 1 base and J by 8 bases, leaving 9 bases between them.

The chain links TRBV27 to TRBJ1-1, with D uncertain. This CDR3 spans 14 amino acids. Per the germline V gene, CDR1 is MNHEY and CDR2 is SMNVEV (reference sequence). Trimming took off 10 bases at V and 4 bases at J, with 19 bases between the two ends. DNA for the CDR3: TGTGCCACCAAAATCACCGGGGTTATCACTGAAGCTTTCTTT. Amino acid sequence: CATKITGVITEAFF.

The CDR3 coding sequence is TGCGCCAGCGCAACAGGGGACACTGAAGCTTTCTTT. Amino acid sequence: CASATGDTEAFF. This rearrangement joins TRBV4-1 to TRBJ1-1; 7 bases match TRBD1. This CDR3 comprises 12 residues. Germline CDR1 and CDR2: MGHRA and YSYEKL. The ends lost 8 bases at V and 3 bases at J; junction bases unmatched: 3.

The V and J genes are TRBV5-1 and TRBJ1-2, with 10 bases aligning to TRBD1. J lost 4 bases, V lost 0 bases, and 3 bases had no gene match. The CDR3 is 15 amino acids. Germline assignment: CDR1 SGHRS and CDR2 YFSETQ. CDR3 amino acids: CASSLAGQGSYGYTF. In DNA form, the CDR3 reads TGCGCCAGCAGCTTGGCGGGACAGGGGTCCTATGGCTACACCTTC.

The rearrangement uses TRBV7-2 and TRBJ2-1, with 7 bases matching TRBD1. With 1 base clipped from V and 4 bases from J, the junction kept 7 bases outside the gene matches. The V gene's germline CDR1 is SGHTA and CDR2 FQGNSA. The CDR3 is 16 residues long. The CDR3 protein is CASSLDTTGLYNEQFF. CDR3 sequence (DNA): TGTGCCAGCAGCTTAGATACGACAGGGTTGTACAATGAGCAGTTCTTC.

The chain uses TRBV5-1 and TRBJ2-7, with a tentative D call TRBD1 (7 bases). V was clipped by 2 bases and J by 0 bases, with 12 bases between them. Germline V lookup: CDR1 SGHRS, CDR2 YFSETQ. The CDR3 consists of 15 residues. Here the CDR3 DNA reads TGCGCCAGCAGCTTCTCAGGGGGGTCCTCCTACGAGCAGTACTTC. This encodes CASSFSGGSSYEQYF.

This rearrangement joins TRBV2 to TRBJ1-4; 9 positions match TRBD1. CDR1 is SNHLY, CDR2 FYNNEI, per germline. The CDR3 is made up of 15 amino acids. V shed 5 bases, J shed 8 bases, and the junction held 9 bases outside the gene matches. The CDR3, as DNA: TGTGCCAGCAGTCAGAACAGGGGGCTTGGGGAAAAACTGTTTTTT. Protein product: CASSQNRGLGEKLFF. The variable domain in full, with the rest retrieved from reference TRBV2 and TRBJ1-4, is EPEVTQTPSHQVTQMGQEVILRCVPISNHLYFYWYRQILGQKVEFLVSFYNNEISEKSEIFDDQFSVERPDGSNFTLKIRSTKLEDSAMYFCASSQNRGLGEKLFFGSGTQLSVL.

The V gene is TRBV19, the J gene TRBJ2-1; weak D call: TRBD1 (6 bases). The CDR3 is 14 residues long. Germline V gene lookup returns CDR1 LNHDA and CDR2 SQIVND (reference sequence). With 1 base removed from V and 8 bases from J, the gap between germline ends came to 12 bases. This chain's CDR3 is CASSIGGQLYEQFF. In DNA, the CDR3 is TGTGCCAGTAGTATAGGGGGACAATTGTATGAGCAGTTCTTC.

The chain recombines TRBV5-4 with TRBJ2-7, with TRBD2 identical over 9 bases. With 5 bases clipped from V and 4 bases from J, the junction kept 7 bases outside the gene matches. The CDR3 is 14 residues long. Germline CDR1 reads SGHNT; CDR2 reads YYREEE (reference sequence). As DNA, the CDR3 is TGTGCCAGCAGTATAGCGGGAGCTGGTTACGAGCAGTACTTC. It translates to CASSIAGAGYEQYF.

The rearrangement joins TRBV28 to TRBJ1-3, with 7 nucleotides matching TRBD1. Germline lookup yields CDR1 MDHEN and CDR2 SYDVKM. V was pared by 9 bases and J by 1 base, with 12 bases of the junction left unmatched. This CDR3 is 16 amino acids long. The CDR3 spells CASFGTNRGSGNTIYF. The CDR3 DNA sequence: TGTGCCAGTTTCGGGACGAACAGGGGATCTGGAAACACCATATATTTT.

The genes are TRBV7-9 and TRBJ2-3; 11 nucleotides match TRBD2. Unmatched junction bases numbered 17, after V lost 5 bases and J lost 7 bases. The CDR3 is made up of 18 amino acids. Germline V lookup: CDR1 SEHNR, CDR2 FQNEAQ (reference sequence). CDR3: CASSLDPYSGRALYTQYF. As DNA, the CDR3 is TGTGCCAGCAGCCTCGACCCCTATAGCGGGAGGGCCCTTTATACGCAGTATTTT.

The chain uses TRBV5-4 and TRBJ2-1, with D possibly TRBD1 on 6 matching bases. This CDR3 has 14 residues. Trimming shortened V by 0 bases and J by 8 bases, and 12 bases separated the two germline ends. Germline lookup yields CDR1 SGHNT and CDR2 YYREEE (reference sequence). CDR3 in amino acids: CASSLATRGHEQFF. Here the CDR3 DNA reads TGTGCCAGCAGCTTGGCTACCAGGGGCCATGAGCAGTTCTTC. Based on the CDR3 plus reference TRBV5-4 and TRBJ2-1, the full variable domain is ETGVTQSPTHLIKTRGQQVTLRCSSQSGHNTVSWYQQALGQGPQFIFQYYREEENGRGNFPPRFSGLQFPNYSSELNVNALELDDSALYLCASSLATRGHEQFFGPGTRLTVL.